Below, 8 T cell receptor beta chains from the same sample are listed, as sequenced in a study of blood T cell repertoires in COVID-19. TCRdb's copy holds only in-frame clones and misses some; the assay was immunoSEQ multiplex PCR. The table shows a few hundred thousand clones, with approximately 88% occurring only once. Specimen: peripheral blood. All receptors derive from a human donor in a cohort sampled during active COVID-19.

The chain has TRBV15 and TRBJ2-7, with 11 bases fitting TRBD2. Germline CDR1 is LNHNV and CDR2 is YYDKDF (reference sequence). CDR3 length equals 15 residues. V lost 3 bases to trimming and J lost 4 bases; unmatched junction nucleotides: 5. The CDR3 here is CATSSYGTSGYEQYF. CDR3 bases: TGTGCCACCAGCAGCTACGGGACTAGCGGTTACGAGCAGTACTTC.

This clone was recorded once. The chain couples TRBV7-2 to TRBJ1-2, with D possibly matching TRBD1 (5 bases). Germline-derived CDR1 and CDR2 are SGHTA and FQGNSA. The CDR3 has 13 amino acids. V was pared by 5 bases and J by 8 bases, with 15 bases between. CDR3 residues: CASSPDSFYGYTF. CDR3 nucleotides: TGTGCCAGCAGCCCTGACAGTTTCTACGGCTACACCTTC.

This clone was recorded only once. The CDR3 spells CASSRTRGVVSYEQYF. CDR3 DNA sequence: TGTGCCAGCAGTCGCACGCGGGGGGTGGTCTCCTACGAGCAGTACTTC. J is TRBJ2-7 and V is TRBV28, with 8 bases aligning to TRBD2. This CDR3 is 16 amino acids long. Germline trimming cut 5 bases from V and 0 bases from J; bases unmatched to any gene: 9. The germline gives CDR1 MDHEN, CDR2 SYDVKM. The full variable domain, with the rest looked up from reference TRBV28 and TRBJ2-7, is DVKVTQSSRYLVKRTGEKVFLECVQDMDHENMFWYRQDPGLGLRLIYFSYDVKMKEKGDIPEGYSVSREKKERFSLILESASTNQTSMYLCASSRTRGVVSYEQYFGPGTRLTVT.

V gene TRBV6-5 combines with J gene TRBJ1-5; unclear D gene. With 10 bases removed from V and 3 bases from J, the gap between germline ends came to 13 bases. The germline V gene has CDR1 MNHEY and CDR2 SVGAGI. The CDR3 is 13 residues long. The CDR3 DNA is TGTGCCACCTCGGGGATCTACAATCAGCCCCAGCATTTT. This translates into CATSGIYNQPQHF.

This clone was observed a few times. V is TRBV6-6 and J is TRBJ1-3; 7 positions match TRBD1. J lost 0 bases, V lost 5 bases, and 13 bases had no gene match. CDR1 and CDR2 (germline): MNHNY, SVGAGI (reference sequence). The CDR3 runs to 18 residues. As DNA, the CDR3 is TGTGCCAGCAGTCAAAGTGGTCGGACAGGCGTCTCTGGAAACACCATATATTTT. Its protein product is CASSQSGRTGVSGNTIYF.

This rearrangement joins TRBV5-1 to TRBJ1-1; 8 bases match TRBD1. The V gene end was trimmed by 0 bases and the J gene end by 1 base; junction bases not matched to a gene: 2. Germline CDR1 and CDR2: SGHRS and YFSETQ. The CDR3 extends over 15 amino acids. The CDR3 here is CASSLDGQGNTEAFF. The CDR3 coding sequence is TGCGCCAGCAGCTTGGATGGACAGGGGAACACTGAAGCTTTCTTT.

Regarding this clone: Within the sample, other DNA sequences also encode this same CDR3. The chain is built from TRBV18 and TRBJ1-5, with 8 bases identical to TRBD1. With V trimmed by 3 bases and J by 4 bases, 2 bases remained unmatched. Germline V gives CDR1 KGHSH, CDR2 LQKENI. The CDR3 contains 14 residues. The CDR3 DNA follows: TGTGCCAGCTCACCCCAGGGGGCTAATCAGCCCCAGCATTTT. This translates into CASSPQGANQPQHF.

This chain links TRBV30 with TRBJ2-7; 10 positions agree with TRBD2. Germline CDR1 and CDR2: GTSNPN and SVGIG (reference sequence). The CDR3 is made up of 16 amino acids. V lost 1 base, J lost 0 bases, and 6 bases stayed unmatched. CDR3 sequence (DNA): TGTGCCTGGAGTGCCTATCTAGCGGGGGACTCCTACGAGCAGTACTTC. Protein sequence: CAWSAYLAGDSYEQYF.